This T cell receptor beta chain comes out of a study of beta chain features in type 1 diabetes. cDNA synthesis used the whole RNA isolate, giving expressed TCRB sequences. Sequencing used immunoSEQ multiplex PCR; TCRdb keeps in-frame clones, though not all of them. The sample shows about 710,000 clones, over 13% of them seen only once. As to this clone: Its antigen remains unidentified.

General study results and limits: Naive, central memory and regulatory TCRB repertoires appeared more similar among patients than healthy donors. Type 1 diabetes patients had moderately but significantly shorter TCRB CDR3s in all four CD4+ subsets.

Germline values: CDR1 LNHDA, CDR2 SQIVND (reference sequence). Trimming left V 3 bases short and J 3 bases short, with 18 bases between. CDR3 size: 17 residues. The source of this sequence is a man aged 18-30 years with type 1 diabetes. The genes are TRBV19 and TRBJ2-1, with TRBD2 as a possible D gene (5 bases). The sample was naive CD4+ T cells from blood. CDR3 loop: CASSIRPSGGYYNEQFF. CDR3 coding DNA: TGTGCCAGTAGTATCAGGCCCAGCGGAGGTTACTACAATGAGCAGTTCTTC. The variable domain in full, completed from reference TRBV19 and TRBJ2-1, reads DGGITQSPKYLFRKEGQNVTLSCEQNLNHDAMYWYRQDPGQGLRLIYYSQIVNDFQKGDIAEGYSVSREKKESFPLTVTSAQKNPTAFYLCASSIRPSGGYYNEQFFGPGTRLTVL.